This passage covers 26 T cell receptor beta chains from one sample sequenced in a study of T cell responses to AZD1222 COVID-19 vaccine. The assay was immunoSEQ multiplex PCR, and TCRdb's table has in-frame clones only and misses some. The sample yields roughly 130,000 clones, around nine tenths seen once. The specimen comprised peripheral blood, sampled on day 0 of AZD1222 vaccination. Receptors were obtained from an adult in good health.

This sequence joins TRBV7-2 and TRBJ2-1; TRBD2 agrees at 14 bases. The V and J ends lost 6 bases and 10 bases, in that order; junction bases with no gene match: 8. From germline, CDR1 is SGHTA and CDR2 FQGNSA. CDR3 length equals 15 residues. CDR3 nucleotide sequence: TGTGCCAGCAGAAAGGGACTAGCGGGAGATGGAGAGCAGTTCTTC. Its translation is CASRKGLAGDGEQFF.

The CDR3 bases are TGTGCCAGCAGACCCTATGAGGGTGGAGATACGCAGTATTTT. This encodes CASRPYEGGDTQYF. The J gene is TRBJ2-3, the V gene TRBV6-6; maybe TRBD2 (5 bases). The CDR3 has 14 amino acids. Germline-derived CDR1 and CDR2 are MNHNY and SVGAGI (reference sequence). V shed 6 bases and J shed 5 bases, with 15 bases lying between them.

The chain carries TRBV19 and TRBJ2-1; D call uncertain. The CDR3 has 12 residues. Per germline, CDR1 LNHDA and CDR2 SQIVND (reference sequence). Trimming took 3 bases from V and 10 from J, leaving 10 bases between them. CDR3 in amino acids: CASSIRNEEQFF. Here the CDR3 DNA reads TGTGCCAGTAGTATCAGGAACGAGGAGCAGTTCTTC.

The rearrangement joins TRBV4-2 to TRBJ2-7; a possible D gene is TRBD1 (6 bases). The V and J ends lost 2 bases and 0 bases respectively, with 14 bases between them. CDR3 length: 16 amino acids. Germline-derived CDR1 and CDR2 are LGHNA and YNFKEQ. Written as DNA, the CDR3 is TGTGCCAGCAGCCAACCCTTCGGACAGTCCTCCTACGAGCAGTACTTC. Encoded protein: CASSQPFGQSSYEQYF.

The genes are TRBV7-8 and TRBJ2-7; no firm D call. The germline V gene encodes CDR1 SGHVS and CDR2 FQNEAQ. This CDR3 contains 16 residues. V lost 2 bases and J 5 bases, leaving 19 bases between the germline ends. CDR3 DNA sequence: TGTGCCAGCAGCTTATTCCCCTCCCAAATGGGCCACGAGCAGTACTTC. It encodes CASSLFPSQMGHEQYF.

The chain is built from TRBV28 and TRBJ2-2; 11 bases are a match to TRBD1. The CDR3 is 18 amino acids. V was clipped by 3 bases and J by 4 bases; unmatched bases: 10. CDR1 MDHEN and CDR2 SYDVKM come from the germline V gene. CDR3 sequence: CASSFVRTGGIRTGELFF. The CDR3 region has the DNA TGTGCCAGCAGTTTCGTTCGGACAGGGGGCATCCGCACCGGGGAGCTGTTTTTT.

This clone has a handful of counts. V and J are TRBV7-8 and TRBJ2-7; 7 nucleotides match TRBD1. CDR3 length equals 16 residues. Germline V gene sequence: CDR1 SGHVS, CDR2 FQNEAQ. Losses at the gene ends were 5 bases for V and 0 bases for J; bases not matched to a gene: 10. DNA for the CDR3: TGTGCCAGCAGCAGACCCGGGACAGATACCTCCTACGAGCAGTACTTC. Its protein is CASSRPGTDTSYEQYF. The complete variable domain, with remaining parts taken from reference TRBV7-8 and TRBJ2-7, reads GAGVSQSPRYKVAKRGQDVALRCDPISGHVSLFWYQQALGQGPEFLTYFQNEAQLDKSGLPSDRFFAERPEGSVSTLKIQRTQQEDSAVYLCASSRPGTDTSYEQYFGPGTRLTVT.

V usage is TRBV2 and J usage is TRBJ2-7, with TRBD1 matching over 8 bases. There are 12 residues in the CDR3. CDR1 is SNHLY and CDR2 is FYNNEI in the germline V gene. With 8 bases clipped from V and 10 bases from J, the junction kept 10 bases outside the gene matches. The CDR3 bases are TGTGCCAGCGGACTTGACAGGGGCGACCAGTACTTC. Amino acids: CASGLDRGDQYF. Full variable domain (missing parts from reference TRBV2 and TRBJ2-7): EPEVTQTPSHQVTQMGQEVILRCVPISNHLYFYWYRQILGQKVEFLVSFYNNEISEKSEIFDDQFSVERPDGSNFTLKIRSTKLEDSAMYFCASGLDRGDQYFGPGTRLTVT.

The chain links TRBV14 to TRBJ2-3, with D unclear. The CDR3 extends over 14 amino acids. The V and J ends lost 1 base and 3 bases respectively, with 8 bases between them. Per germline, CDR1 SGHDN and CDR2 FVKESK. The CDR3 spells CASSQALGTDTQYF. For the CDR3, the DNA is TGTGCCAGCAGCCAAGCCTTGGGGACAGATACGCAGTATTTT.

The chain employs TRBV6-5 and TRBJ2-2; D not resolved. Germline V lookup: CDR1 MNHEY, CDR2 SVGAGI. The CDR3 contains 15 residues. Trimming removed 3 bases from V and 0 bases from J, with 8 bases in between. The CDR3 region is CASSYAAANTGELFF. DNA of the CDR3: TGTGCCAGCAGTTATGCGGCCGCGAACACCGGGGAGCTGTTTTTT.

This chain uses TRBV19 with TRBJ1-5; D is undetermined. This CDR3 has 11 amino acids. CDR1 LNHDA and CDR2 SQIVND come from the germline V gene (reference sequence). V was shortened by 1 base and J by 11 bases, with 6 bases between the two germline ends. CDR3 protein: CASSIGGAQHF. CDR3 coding DNA: TGTGCCAGTAGTATAGGCGGTGCCCAGCATTTT.

CDR3 sequence (DNA): TGTGCCAGCAGCTCGGGGACACCACCGGAGCCCCAGCATTTT. This gives the protein CASSSGTPPEPQHF. J is TRBJ1-5 and V is TRBV5-5, with D tentatively TRBD1 (6 bases). V was shortened by 3 bases and J by 8 bases, with 15 bases between the two germline ends. The CDR3 contains 14 residues. Germline V gene lookup returns CDR1 SGHKS and CDR2 YYEKEE (reference sequence).

This clone was detected only once. The gene calls are TRBV10-1 and TRBJ1-3, with 7 bases that match TRBD1. Per germline, CDR1 WNHNN and CDR2 SYGVQD (reference sequence). The CDR3 contains 16 residues. V was clipped by 6 bases and J by 3 bases; unmatched bases: 11. CDR3 nucleotides: TGCGCCAGCAGGAACAGGGGTGGTGGTTTTGGAAACACCATATATTTT. It specifies CASRNRGGGFGNTIYF.

This clone has just one count. The chain couples TRBV4-2 to TRBJ2-1; D is unresolved. The CDR3 totals 15 residues. Germline-derived CDR1 and CDR2 are LGHNA and YNFKEQ. Trimming cost V 0 bases and J 4 bases, with 10 bases left between them. In DNA, the CDR3 is TGTGCCAGCAGCCAAGATAGGCTCGAATACAATGAGCAGTTCTTC. Its protein product is CASSQDRLEYNEQFF.

This clone was counted a single time. The rearrangement uses TRBV7-7 and TRBJ2-1, with D possibly TRBD1 on 6 matching bases. Germline V gene lookup returns CDR1 SSHAT and CDR2 FNYEAQ (reference sequence). The ends were cut back, 2 bases at V and 5 bases at J, with 7 bases in the middle. The CDR3 totals 13 residues. Here the CDR3 reads CASSLWTDNEQFF. CDR3 sequence (DNA): TGTGCCAGCAGCTTATGGACAGACAATGAGCAGTTCTTC.

V and J are TRBV11-2 and TRBJ2-1, with 13 bases fitting TRBD2. V lost 4 bases, J lost 0 bases, and 0 bases stayed unmatched. CDR1 is SGHAT, CDR2 FQNNGV, per germline. The CDR3 length is 16 residues. The chain's CDR3 is CASSWTSGSSYNEQFF. The CDR3 DNA sequence: TGTGCCAGCAGCTGGACTAGCGGGAGCTCCTACAATGAGCAGTTCTTC.

The rearrangement links TRBV18 to TRBJ1-3, with D perhaps matching TRBD1 (6 bases). The CDR3 runs 17 residues. Trimming took off 3 bases at V and 1 base at J, with 16 bases between the two ends. CDR1 and CDR2 from the germline V gene are KGHSH and LQKENI. CDR3 in amino acids: CASSPVGRGISGNTIYF. In nucleotides, the CDR3 is TGTGCCAGCTCACCCGTTGGCAGGGGCATTTCTGGAAACACCATATATTTT.

This clone was detected once. CDR3 sequence: CASTRLAGDINEQFF. The DNA of the CDR3 is TGTGCCAGCACCAGACTAGCGGGAGACATCAATGAGCAGTTCTTC. The V call is TRBV2, the J call TRBJ2-1; TRBD2 agrees at 12 bases. CDR1 is SNHLY and CDR2 is FYNNEI in the germline V gene. Trimming at V came to 7 bases and at J to 6 bases, leaving 7 bases not matched to a gene. The CDR3 covers 15 residues.

The rearrangement joins TRBV19 to TRBJ2-3, with D possibly being TRBD1 or TRBD2 (5 bases each). Germline assignment: CDR1 LNHDA and CDR2 SQIVND (reference sequence). The V and J ends lost 3 bases and 1 base respectively, with 14 bases between them. The CDR3 spans 16 residues. CDR3 coding DNA: TGTGCCAGTAGTATTTCACCGGGGACGGGCACAGATACGCAGTATTTT. Amino acids: CASSISPGTGTDTQYF.

The chain is built from TRBV7-2 and TRBJ2-7, with 10 nucleotides matching TRBD1. Germline CDR1 reads SGHTA; CDR2 reads FQGNSA. The J segment lost 3 bases and the V segment lost 5 bases, leaving 7 bases of the junction unmatched. The CDR3 spans 15 residues. The CDR3 DNA reads as TGTGCCAGCAGCCCGAAGACAGGGGGCGTCTACGAGCAGTACTTC. It encodes CASSPKTGGVYEQYF.

V and J are TRBV27 and TRBJ2-1; D is possibly TRBD1 or TRBD2 (5 bases each). Germline values: CDR1 MNHEY, CDR2 SMNVEV (reference sequence). CDR3 length: 15 amino acids. V gave up 6 bases and J gave up 8 bases, with 20 bases separating them. This CDR3 is CASSPRWGGYDEQFF. The CDR3 bases are TGTGCCAGCAGCCCCCGGTGGGGCGGGTACGATGAGCAGTTCTTC.

The genes are TRBV5-1 and TRBJ1-2, with TRBD1 identical over 8 bases. V dropped 4 bases and J dropped 10; count of bases not matched to a gene: 12. This CDR3 has 14 amino acids. Per germline, CDR1 SGHRS and CDR2 YFSETQ. In nucleotides, the CDR3 is TGCGCCAGCAGCCCCCCGGGGACAGGTATGGACTACACCTTC. It encodes CASSPPGTGMDYTF.

The chain is built from TRBV7-8 and TRBJ2-7, with D possibly being TRBD1 or TRBD2 (6 bases each). V lost 3 bases to trimming and J lost 1 base, with 16 bases between them. The CDR3 has 16 amino acids. Per germline, CDR1 SGHVS and CDR2 FQNEAQ. CDR3 loop: CASSLGTEGVSYEQYF. CDR3 sequence (DNA): TGTGCCAGCAGCTTGGGGACTGAGGGGGTTTCCTACGAGCAGTACTTC. The complete variable domain, with remaining parts taken from reference TRBV7-8 and TRBJ2-7, reads GAGVSQSPRYKVAKRGQDVALRCDPISGHVSLFWYQQALGQGPEFLTYFQNEAQLDKSGLPSDRFFAERPEGSVSTLKIQRTQQEDSAVYLCASSLGTEGVSYEQYFGPGTRLTVT.

This rearrangement joins TRBV30 to TRBJ1-1, with D hard to call. The CDR3 extends over 11 amino acids. The V end was cut by 2 bases, the J end by 4 bases, with 5 bases between. CDR1 GTSNPN and CDR2 SVGIG come from the germline V gene (reference sequence). The CDR3: CAWSPVTEAFF. For the CDR3, the DNA is TGTGCCTGGAGTCCAGTCACTGAAGCTTTCTTT. Supplemented by reference TRBV30 and TRBJ1-1, the full variable domain reads SQTIHQWPATLVQPVGSPLSLECTVEGTSNPNLYWYRQAAGRGLQLLFYSVGIGQISSEVPQNLSASRPQDRQFILSSKKLLLSDSGFYLCAWSPVTEAFFGQGTRLTVV.

CDR3 sequence (DNA): TGTGCCAGTAGTATAGGGACTCTTTACACCGGGGAGCTGTTTTTT. It is translated as CASSIGTLYTGELFF. The V call is TRBV19, the J call TRBJ2-2; D might be TRBD2 (5 bases). Germline values: CDR1 LNHDA, CDR2 SQIVND (reference sequence). This CDR3 comprises 15 residues. Trimming shortened V by 1 base and J by 3 bases, and 9 bases separated the two germline ends.

The sample holds a few counts of this clone. The V call is TRBV24-1, the J call TRBJ1-4, with D possibly TRBD1 on 5 matching bases. The CDR3 has 16 amino acids. Germline CDR1 KGHDR, CDR2 SFDVKD. Trimming took 3 bases from V and 7 from J, leaving 17 bases between them. The CDR3 sequence: CATSDPPGTEGEKLFF. The CDR3 DNA follows: TGTGCCACCAGTGATCCACCCGGGACCGAAGGTGAAAAACTGTTTTTT.